These 13 T cell receptor beta chains were all obtained from the same sample, sequenced in a study of regulatory T cells in long-lasting Graves disease. As for time point: persistent/refractory GD, antithyroid drugs over 5 years with positive TRAb. RNA extracted from PBMCs served as the sequencing template. CDR3 regions were amplified by Arm-PCR using iRepertoire HTBI primers to build TCR beta libraries. TCRdb re-derived calls from the multiplex PCR reads in MiXCR, one entry per CDR3 protein. This sample has hundreds of thousands of distinct CDR3 sequences, with roughly 21% found just once. The specimen was peripheral blood mononuclear cells (PBMCs), collected when the disease was refractory, from a patient treated with antithyroid drugs. The receptors were sampled from a female donor with Graves disease.

This clonotype was counted at least ten times. V and J are TRBV29-1 and TRBJ2-7; D may be TRBD1 (6 bases). Germline V gene sequence: CDR1 SQVTM, CDR2 ANQGSEA. The V and J ends lost 7 bases and 2 bases respectively, with 12 bases between them. The CDR3 length is 12 residues. CDR3 protein: CSAVTGTYEQYF. DNA for the CDR3: TGCAGCGCGGTGACAGGTACCTACGAGCAGTACTTC.

Details on this clonotype: Since a much larger clone is just one base distant, this may be a read error. The J gene is TRBJ2-1, the V gene TRBV10-1; unclear D gene. Trimming shortened V by 5 bases and J by 7 bases, and 12 bases separated the two germline ends. The CDR3 spans 13 residues. Germline assignment: CDR1 WNHNN and CDR2 SYGVQD (reference sequence). This chain's CDR3 is CASSRSLENEQFF. The DNA for the CDR3 is TGCGCCAGCAGTCGAAGTCTGGAGAATGAGCAGTTCTTC.

The V call is TRBV7-3, the J call TRBJ2-2; tentative D call: TRBD2 (6 bases). V was clipped by 2 bases and J by 5 bases, with 15 bases between them. The length of the CDR3 is 16 residues. Per germline, CDR1 SGHTA and CDR2 FQGTGA. The DNA of the CDR3 is TGTGCCAGCAGCTTAGTTAGCGGAGATGGAACCGGGGAGCTGTTTTTT. Protein sequence: CASSLVSGDGTGELFF.

Many counts were recorded for this clonotype. The chain joins TRBV25-1 to TRBJ1-2, with D hard to call. CDR3 length: 12 amino acids. Between the trimmed V and J ends, which lost 3 bases and 8 bases, there was a span of 10 bases. Germline loops: CDR1 MGHDK, CDR2 SYGVNS. The CDR3 is CASSDRGMGYTF. Written as DNA, the CDR3 is TGTGCCAGCAGTGATCGGGGAATGGGCTACACCTTC.

This clonotype was seen at least ten times. The V call is TRBV11-2, the J call TRBJ2-7; D gene unclear. The CDR3 length is 13 residues. V was shortened by 4 bases and J by 6 bases, with 13 bases between the two germline ends. Germline V gives CDR1 SGHAT, CDR2 FQNNGV. CDR3 loop: CASSSPLSGEQYF. The CDR3 DNA reads TGTGCCAGCAGCTCACCCCTGTCTGGCGAGCAGTACTTC. The full variable domain, with the rest looked up from reference TRBV11-2 and TRBJ2-7, is EAGVAQSPRYKIIEKRQSVAFWCNPISGHATLYWYQQILGQGPKLLIQFQNNGVVDDSQLPKDRFSAERLKGVDSTLKIQPAKLEDSAVYLCASSSPLSGEQYFGPGTRLTVT.

This clonotype was observed a few times. This chain uses TRBV20-1 with TRBJ2-5; TRBD2 matches 14 bases. CDR3 length equals 15 residues. The J segment lost 5 bases and the V segment lost 2 bases, leaving 4 bases of the junction unmatched. CDR1 and CDR2 from the germline V gene are DFQATT and SNEGSKA (reference sequence). For the CDR3, the DNA is TGCAGTGCTAGAAGGACTAGCGGGGGGCCCGAGACCCAGTACTTC. Translation: CSARRTSGGPETQYF.

This clonotype was recorded many times. The chain's CDR3 is CATSTRDRGNQPQHF. The DNA of the CDR3 is TGTGCCACCAGCACACGGGACAGGGGAAATCAGCCCCAGCATTTT. The genes are TRBV15 and TRBJ1-5; 10 bases map to TRBD1. Trimming removed 4 bases from V and 4 bases from J; junction bases left unmatched: 4. Germline assignment: CDR1 LNHNV and CDR2 YYDKDF (reference sequence). CDR3 size: 15 residues.

Concerning this clonotype itself: This may be a read error: a much more frequent sequence differs by one nucleotide. This chain uses TRBV20-1 with TRBJ1-2; D is unclear. In germline, CDR1 is DFQATT, CDR2 SNEGSKA (reference sequence). This CDR3 has 16 amino acids. Deletions cut 3 bases from V and 2 bases from J, with 19 bases between. CDR3 nucleotides: TGCAGTGCTAGCGCCCCAGCAGGAGGTGGCAACTATGGCTACACCTTC. Residues: CSASAPAGGGNYGYTF.

This chain joins TRBV7-9 and TRBJ2-2; 7 bases map to TRBD1. Per the germline V gene, CDR1 is SEHNR and CDR2 is FQNEAQ (reference sequence). CDR3 length: 13 amino acids. The V gene end was trimmed by 8 bases and the J gene end by 2 bases; junction bases not matched to a gene: 2. CDR3 loop: CASDRENTGELFF. CDR3 DNA: TGTGCCAGCGACAGGGAAAACACCGGGGAGCTGTTTTTT.

This clonotype was picked up a small number of times. The J gene is TRBJ1-2, the V gene TRBV25-1; TRBD1 matches 7 bases. The CDR3 is 14 residues long. The germline V gene has CDR1 MGHDK and CDR2 SYGVNS. V dropped 4 bases and J dropped 6; count of bases not matched to a gene: 8. The chain's CDR3 is CASSAAGGSDGYTF. In DNA, the CDR3 is TGTGCCAGCAGTGCGGCAGGGGGTTCGGATGGCTACACCTTC.

This clonotype was detected ten times or more. The chain carries TRBV3-1 and TRBJ2-1, with D unclear. The CDR3 covers 12 residues. V was cut by 6 bases and J by 10 bases, with 13 bases left in between. Germline CDR1 is LGHDT and CDR2 is YNNKEL (reference sequence). The CDR3 region has the DNA TGTGCCAGCAGTCCCGCAGGCAGAGAGCAGTTCTTC. Translation: CASSPAGREQFF.

There are a few counts of this clonotype. The J gene is TRBJ2-2, the V gene TRBV20-1; no clear D. The CDR3 extends over 12 amino acids. Germline V gene lookup returns CDR1 DFQATT and CDR2 SNEGSKA (reference sequence). The germline V and J ends were trimmed by 0 bases and 5 bases, with 4 bases remaining between them. CDR3 loop: CSARDLTGELFF. The CDR3 region has the DNA TGCAGTGCTAGAGATTTAACCGGGGAGCTGTTTTTT.

This clonotype was observed many times. The chain recombines TRBV29-1 with TRBJ2-2; 9 positions match TRBD1. The germline V gene has CDR1 SQVTM and CDR2 ANQGSEA. Trimming at V came to 5 bases and at J to 7 bases, leaving 11 bases not matched to a gene. This CDR3 spans 15 amino acids. The CDR3 loop is CSVPAGTGFDGELFF. The CDR3 nucleotides read TGCAGCGTTCCCGCCGGGACAGGGTTTGACGGGGAGCTGTTTTTT.